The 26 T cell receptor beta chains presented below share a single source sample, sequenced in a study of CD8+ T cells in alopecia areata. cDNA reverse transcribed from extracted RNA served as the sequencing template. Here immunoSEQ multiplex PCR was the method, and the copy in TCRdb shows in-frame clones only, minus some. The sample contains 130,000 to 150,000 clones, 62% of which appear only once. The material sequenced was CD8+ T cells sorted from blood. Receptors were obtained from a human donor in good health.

This CDR3 is CSVGTDLEAFF. CDR3 DNA sequence: TGCAGCGTTGGGACGGACTTAGAAGCTTTCTTT. The chain recombines TRBV29-1 with TRBJ1-1; D remains unclear. The CDR3 extends over 11 amino acids. Between the trimmed V and J ends, which lost 4 bases and 8 bases, there was a span of 11 bases. The germline CDR1 and CDR2 sequences are SQVTM and ANQGSEA.

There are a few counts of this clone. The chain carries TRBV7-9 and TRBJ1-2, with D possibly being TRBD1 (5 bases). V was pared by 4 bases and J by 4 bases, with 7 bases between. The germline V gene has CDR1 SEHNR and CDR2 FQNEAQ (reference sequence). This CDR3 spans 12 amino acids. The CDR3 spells CASSSGLYGYTF. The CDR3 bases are TGTGCCAGCAGCTCGGGGCTCTATGGCTACACCTTC.

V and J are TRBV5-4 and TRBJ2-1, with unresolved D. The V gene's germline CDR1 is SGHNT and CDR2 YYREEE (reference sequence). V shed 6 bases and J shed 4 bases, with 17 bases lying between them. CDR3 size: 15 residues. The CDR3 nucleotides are TGTGCCAGCACTAATGGGGAAGGCCTATACAATGAGCAGTTCTTC. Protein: CASTNGEGLYNEQFF.

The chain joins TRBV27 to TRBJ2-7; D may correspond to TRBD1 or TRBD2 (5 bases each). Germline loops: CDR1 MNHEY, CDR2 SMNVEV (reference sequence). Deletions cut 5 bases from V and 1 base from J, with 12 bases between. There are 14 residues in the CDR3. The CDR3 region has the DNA TGTGCCAGCAGTCTACCGGGACCATCCTACGAGCAGTACTTC. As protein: CASSLPGPSYEQYF.

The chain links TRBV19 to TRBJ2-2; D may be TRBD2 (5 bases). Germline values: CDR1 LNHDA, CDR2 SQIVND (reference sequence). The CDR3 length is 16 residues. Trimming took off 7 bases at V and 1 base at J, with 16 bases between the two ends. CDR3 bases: TGTGCCAGTACGGGATTTGGTGCAGAGAACACCGGGGAGCTGTTTTTT. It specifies CASTGFGAENTGELFF.

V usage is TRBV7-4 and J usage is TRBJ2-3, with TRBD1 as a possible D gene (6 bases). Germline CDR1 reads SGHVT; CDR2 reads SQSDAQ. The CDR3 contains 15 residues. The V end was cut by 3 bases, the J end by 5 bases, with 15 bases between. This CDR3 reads CASSFSQGGKDTQYF. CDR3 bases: TGTGCCAGCAGCTTCTCTCAAGGGGGAAAAGATACGCAGTATTTT.

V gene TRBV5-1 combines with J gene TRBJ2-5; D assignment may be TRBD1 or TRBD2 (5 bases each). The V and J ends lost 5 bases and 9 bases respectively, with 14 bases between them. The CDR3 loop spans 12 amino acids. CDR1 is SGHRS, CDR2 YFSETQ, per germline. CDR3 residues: CASRGTLGSQYF. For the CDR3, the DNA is TGCGCCAGCAGAGGGACCTTGGGCTCCCAGTACTTC.

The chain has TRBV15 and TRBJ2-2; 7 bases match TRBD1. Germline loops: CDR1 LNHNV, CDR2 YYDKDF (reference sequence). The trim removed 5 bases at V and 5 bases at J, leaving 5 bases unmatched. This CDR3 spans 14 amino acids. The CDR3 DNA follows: TGTGCCACCAGCCGACAGGGCGGTACCGGGGAGCTGTTTTTT. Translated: CATSRQGGTGELFF.

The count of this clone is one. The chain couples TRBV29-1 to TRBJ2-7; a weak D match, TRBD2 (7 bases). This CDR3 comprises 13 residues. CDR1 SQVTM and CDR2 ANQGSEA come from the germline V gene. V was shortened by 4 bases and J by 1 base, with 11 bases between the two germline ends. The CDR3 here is CSVGGGASYEQYF. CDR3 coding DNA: TGCAGCGTTGGGGGGGGCGCTTCCTACGAGCAGTACTTC.

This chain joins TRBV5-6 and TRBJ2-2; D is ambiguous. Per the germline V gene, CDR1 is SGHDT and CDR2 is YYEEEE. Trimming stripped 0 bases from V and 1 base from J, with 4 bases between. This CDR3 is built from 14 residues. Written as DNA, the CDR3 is TGTGCCAGCAGCTTGGTGGGGAACACCGGGGAGCTGTTTTTT. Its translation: CASSLVGNTGELFF.

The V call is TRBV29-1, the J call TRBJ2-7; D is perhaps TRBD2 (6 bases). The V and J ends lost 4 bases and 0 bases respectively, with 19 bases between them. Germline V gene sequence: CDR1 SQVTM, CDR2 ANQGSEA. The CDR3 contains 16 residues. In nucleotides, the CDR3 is TGCAGCGTTGGAATGGGGGACTTCACCTTCTCCTACGAGCAGTACTTC. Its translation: CSVGMGDFTFSYEQYF.

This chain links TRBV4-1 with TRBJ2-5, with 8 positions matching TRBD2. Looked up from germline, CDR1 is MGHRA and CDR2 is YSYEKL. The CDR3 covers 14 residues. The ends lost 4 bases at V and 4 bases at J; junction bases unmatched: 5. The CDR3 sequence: CASSPGLAAETQYF. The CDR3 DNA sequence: TGCGCCAGCAGCCCTGGACTAGCAGCAGAGACCCAGTACTTC.

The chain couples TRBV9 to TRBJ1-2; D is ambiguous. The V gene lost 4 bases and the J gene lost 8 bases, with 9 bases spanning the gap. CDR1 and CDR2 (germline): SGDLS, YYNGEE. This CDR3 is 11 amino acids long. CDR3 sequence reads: CASSTLRGYTF. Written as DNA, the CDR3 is TGTGCCAGCAGCACCCTTCGGGGCTACACCTTC.

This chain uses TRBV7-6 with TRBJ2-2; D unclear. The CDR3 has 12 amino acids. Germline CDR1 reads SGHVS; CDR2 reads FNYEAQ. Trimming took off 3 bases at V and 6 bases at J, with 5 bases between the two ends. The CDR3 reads CASSFLAGELFF. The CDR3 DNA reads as TGTGCCAGCAGCTTCTTGGCCGGGGAGCTGTTTTTT.

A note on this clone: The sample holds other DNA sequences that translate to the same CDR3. The DNA for the CDR3 is TGCAGCGTCCTCTCGTCTTACGAGCAGTACTTC. The encoded protein is CSVLSSYEQYF. The chain employs TRBV29-1 and TRBJ2-7, with unresolved D. CDR1 SQVTM and CDR2 ANQGSEA come from the germline V gene. This CDR3 spans 11 amino acids. Trimming left V 6 bases short and J 4 bases short, with 10 bases between.

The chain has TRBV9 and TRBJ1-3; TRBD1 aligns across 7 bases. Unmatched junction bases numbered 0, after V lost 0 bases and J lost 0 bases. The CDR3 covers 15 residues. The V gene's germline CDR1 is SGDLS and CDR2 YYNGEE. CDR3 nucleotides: TGTGCCAGCAGCGTAGGGGACAGCTCTGGAAACACCATATATTTT. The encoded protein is CASSVGDSSGNTIYF.

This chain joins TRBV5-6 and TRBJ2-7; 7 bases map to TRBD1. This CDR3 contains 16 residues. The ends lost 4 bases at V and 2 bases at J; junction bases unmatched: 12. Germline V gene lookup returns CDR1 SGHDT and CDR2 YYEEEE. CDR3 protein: CASSQGPTGVPYEQYF. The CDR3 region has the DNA TGTGCCAGCAGCCAAGGCCCAACAGGGGTACCCTACGAGCAGTACTTC.

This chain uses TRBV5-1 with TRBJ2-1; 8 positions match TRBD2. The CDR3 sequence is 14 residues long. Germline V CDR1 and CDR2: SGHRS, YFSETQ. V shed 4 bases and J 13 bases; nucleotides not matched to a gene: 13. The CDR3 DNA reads TGCGCCAGCAGCACGGTCGGAAGCGGGAGCATTCAGTTCTTC. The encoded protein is CASSTVGSGSIQFF.

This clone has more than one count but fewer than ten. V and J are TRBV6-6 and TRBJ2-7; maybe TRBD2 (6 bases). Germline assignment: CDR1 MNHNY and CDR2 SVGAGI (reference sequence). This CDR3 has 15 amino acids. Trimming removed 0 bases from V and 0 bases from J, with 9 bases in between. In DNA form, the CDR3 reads TGTGCCAGCAGTTACTCGGCGGGAAGCTCCTACGAGCAGTACTTC. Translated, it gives CASSYSAGSSYEQYF.

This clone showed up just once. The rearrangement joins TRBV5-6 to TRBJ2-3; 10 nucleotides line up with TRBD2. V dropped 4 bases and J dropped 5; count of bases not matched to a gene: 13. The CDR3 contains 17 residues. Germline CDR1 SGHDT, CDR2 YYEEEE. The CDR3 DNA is TGTGCCAGCAGCCCCGAGGAAGCGGGAGGGCCGGGAGATACGCAGTATTTT. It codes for CASSPEEAGGPGDTQYF. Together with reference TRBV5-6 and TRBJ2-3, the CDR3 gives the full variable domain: DAGVTQSPTHLIKTRGQQVTLRCSPKSGHDTVSWYQQALGQGPQFIFQYYEEEERQRGNFPDRFSGHQFPNYSSELNVNALLLGDSALYLCASSPEEAGGPGDTQYFGPGTRLTVL.

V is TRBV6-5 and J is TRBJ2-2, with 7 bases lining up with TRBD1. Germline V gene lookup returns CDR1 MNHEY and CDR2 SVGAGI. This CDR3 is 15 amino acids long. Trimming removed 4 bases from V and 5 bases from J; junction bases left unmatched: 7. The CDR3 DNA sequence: TGTGCCAGCAGTTCCGATACAGGGGTGACCGGGGAGCTGTTTTTT. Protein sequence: CASSSDTGVTGELFF.

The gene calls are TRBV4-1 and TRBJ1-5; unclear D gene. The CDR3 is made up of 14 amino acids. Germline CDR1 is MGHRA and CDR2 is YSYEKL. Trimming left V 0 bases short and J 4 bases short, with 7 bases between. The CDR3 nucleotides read TGCGCCAGCAGCCAAGATATGGGGAATCAGCCCCAGCATTTT. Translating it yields CASSQDMGNQPQHF.

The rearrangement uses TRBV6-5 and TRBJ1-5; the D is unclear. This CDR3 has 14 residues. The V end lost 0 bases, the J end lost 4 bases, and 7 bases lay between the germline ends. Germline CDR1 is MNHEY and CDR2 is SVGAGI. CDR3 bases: TGTGCCAGCAGTTACTCGGGGTCAAATCAGCCCCAGCATTTT. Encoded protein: CASSYSGSNQPQHF.

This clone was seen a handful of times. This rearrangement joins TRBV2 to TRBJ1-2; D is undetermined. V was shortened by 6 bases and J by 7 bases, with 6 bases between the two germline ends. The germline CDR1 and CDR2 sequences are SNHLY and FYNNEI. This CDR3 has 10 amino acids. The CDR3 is CASRGFGYTF. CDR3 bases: TGTGCCAGCAGAGGGTTTGGCTACACCTTC.

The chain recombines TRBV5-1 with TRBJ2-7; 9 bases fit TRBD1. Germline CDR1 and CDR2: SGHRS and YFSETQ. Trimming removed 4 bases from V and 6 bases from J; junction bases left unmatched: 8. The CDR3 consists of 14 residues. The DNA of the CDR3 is TGCGCCAGCAGCGGAAGGGACAGGGAACGCGAGCAGTACTTC. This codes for CASSGRDREREQYF.

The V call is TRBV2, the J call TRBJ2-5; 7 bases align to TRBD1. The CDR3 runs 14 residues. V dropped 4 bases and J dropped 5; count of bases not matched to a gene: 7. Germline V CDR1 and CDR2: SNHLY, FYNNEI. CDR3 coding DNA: TGTGCCAGCAGTGCAACAGGGGTTTTTGAGACCCAGTACTTC. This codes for CASSATGVFETQYF.